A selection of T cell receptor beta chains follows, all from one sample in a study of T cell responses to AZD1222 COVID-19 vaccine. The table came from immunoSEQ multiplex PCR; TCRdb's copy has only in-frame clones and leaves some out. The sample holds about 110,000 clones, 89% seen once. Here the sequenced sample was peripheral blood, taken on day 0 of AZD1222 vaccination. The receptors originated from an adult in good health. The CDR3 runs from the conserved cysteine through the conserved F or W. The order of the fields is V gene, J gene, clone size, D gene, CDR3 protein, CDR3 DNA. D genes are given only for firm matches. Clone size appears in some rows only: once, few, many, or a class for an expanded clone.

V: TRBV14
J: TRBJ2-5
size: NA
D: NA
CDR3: CASSQLGGSEETQYF
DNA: TGTGCCAGCAGCCAACTGGGGGGCTCGGAGGAGACCCAGTACTTC

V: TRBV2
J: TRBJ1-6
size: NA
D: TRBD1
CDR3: CASSDQGAPNSPLHF
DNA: TGTGCCAGCAGTGATCAGGGGGCGCCTAATTCACCCCTCCACTTT

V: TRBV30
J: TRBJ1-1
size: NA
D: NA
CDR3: CAWQRTEAFF
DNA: TGTGCCTGGCAGAGGACTGAAGCTTTCTTT

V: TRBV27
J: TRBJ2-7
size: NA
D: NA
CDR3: CASSSPLLSYEQYF
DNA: TGTGCCAGCAGTTCCCCTCTGCTGTCCTACGAGCAGTACTTC

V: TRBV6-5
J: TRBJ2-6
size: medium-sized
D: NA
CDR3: CASSYLTPGANVLTF
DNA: TGTGCCAGCAGTTACTTGACCCCCGGGGCCAACGTCCTGACTTTC

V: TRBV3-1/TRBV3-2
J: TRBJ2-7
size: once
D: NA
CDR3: CASSQDQTSSYEQYF
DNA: TGTGCCAGCAGCCAAGATCAGACTAGCTCCTACGAGCAGTACTTC

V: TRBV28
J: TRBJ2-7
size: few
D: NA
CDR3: CASSFQRSSYEQYF
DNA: TGTGCCAGCAGTTTCCAGAGGAGCTCCTACGAGCAGTACTTC

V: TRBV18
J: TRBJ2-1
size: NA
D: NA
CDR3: CASSRTAGDNEQFF
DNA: TGTGCCAGCTCACGGACGGCAGGAGACAATGAGCAGTTCTTC

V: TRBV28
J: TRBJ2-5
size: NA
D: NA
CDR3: CASSSVTRGSQYF
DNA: TGTGCCAGCAGTTCAGTCACGAGGGGCTCCCAGTACTTC

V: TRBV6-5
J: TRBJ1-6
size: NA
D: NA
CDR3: CASSPGGTGNSPLHF
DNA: TGTGCCAGCAGTCCGGGGGGAACTGGTAATTCACCCCTCCACTTT

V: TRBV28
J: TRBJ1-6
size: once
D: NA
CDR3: CASSLGMPPSPLHF
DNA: TGTGCCAGCAGTTTGGGGATGCCGCCTTCACCCCTCCACTTT

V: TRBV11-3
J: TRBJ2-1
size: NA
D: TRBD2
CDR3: CASSLDQGGTTSYNEQFF
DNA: TGTGCCAGCAGCTTAGATCAGGGTGGGACTACCTCCTACAATGAGCAGTTCTTC

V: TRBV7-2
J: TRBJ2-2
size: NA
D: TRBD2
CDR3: CASSLNSGGDTGELFF
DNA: TGTGCCAGCAGCTTAAATAGCGGGGGGGATACCGGGGAGCTGTTTTTT

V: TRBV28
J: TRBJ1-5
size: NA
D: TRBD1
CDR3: CASSDYRGGQPQHF
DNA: TGTGCCAGCAGCGACTACAGGGGAGGGCAGCCCCAGCATTTT

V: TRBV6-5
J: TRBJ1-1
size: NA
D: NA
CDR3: CASSRDGSSRTEAFF
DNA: TGTGCCAGCAGTCGGGACGGATCCTCGCGCACTGAAGCTTTCTTT

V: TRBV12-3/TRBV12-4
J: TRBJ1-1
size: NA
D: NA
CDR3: CASSPRNTEAFF
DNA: TGTGCCAGCAGCCCGAGGAACACTGAAGCTTTCTTT

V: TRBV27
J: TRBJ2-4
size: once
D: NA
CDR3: CASSRGEAKNIQYF
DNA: TGTGCCAGCTCCAGGGGTGAGGCCAAAAACATTCAGTACTTC

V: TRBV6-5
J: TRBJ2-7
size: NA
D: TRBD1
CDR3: CATSTGTGFEYEQYF
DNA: TGTGCCACCAGTACCGGGACAGGGTTCGAGTACGAGCAGTACTTC

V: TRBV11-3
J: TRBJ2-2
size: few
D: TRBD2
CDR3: CASSRGENTGELFF
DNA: TGTGCCAGCAGCCGGGGGGAGAACACCGGGGAGCTGTTTTTT

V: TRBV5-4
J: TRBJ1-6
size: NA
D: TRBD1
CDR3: CASSFPGQGSPLHF
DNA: TGTGCCAGCAGCTTCCCGGGACAGGGGTCACCCCTCCACTTT

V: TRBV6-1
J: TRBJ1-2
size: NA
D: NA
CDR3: CASSETNRAYYGYTF
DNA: TGTGCCAGCAGTGAAACGAACAGGGCCTACTATGGCTACACCTTC

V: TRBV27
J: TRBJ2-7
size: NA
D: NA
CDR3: CASSLWGSDEQYF
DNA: TGTGCCAGCAGTTTATGGGGGTCCGACGAGCAGTACTTC

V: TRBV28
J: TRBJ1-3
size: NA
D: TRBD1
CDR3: CASQGQDFSGNTIYF
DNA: TGTGCCAGTCAAGGACAGGACTTCTCTGGAAACACCATATATTTT

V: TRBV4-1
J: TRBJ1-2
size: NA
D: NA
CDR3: CASSHQQGLGGYTF
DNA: TGCGCCAGCAGCCACCAACAGGGATTGGGAGGCTACACCTTC

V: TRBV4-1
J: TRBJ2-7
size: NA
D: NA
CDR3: CASSQVQGEGQYF
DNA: TGCGCCAGCAGCCAAGTACAGGGGGAGGGGCAGTACTTC

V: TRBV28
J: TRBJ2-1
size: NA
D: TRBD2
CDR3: CATSGGSGRVNEQFF
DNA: TGTGCCACCTCAGGAGGAAGCGGGAGGGTCAATGAGCAGTTCTTC

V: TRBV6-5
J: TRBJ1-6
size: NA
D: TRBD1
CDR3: CASSYDTGVSNSPLHF
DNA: TGTGCCAGCAGTTACGATACAGGGGTATCCAATTCACCCCTCCACTTT

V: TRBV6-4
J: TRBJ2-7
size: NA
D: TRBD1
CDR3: CASSSPPGQVPPYEQYF
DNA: TGTGCCAGCAGTTCACCTCCTGGACAGGTTCCCCCCTACGAGCAGTACTTC

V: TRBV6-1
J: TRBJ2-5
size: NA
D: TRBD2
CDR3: CASSEGYWTSSETQYF
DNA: TGTGCCAGCAGTGAAGGTTATTGGACTAGCTCAGAGACCCAGTACTTC

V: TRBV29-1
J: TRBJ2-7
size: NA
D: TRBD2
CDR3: CSVGGAKAGVGEQYF
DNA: TGCAGCGTTGGTGGGGCGAAAGCGGGAGTGGGCGAGCAGTACTTC

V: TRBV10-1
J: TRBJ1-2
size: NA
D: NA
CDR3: CASSESPEYGYTF
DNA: TGCGCCAGCAGTGAGTCCCCAGAGTATGGCTACACCTTC

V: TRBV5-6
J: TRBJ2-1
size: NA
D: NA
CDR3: CASSLEVLSSYNEQFF
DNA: TGTGCCAGCAGCTTGGAGGTGCTCAGCTCCTACAATGAGCAGTTCTTC

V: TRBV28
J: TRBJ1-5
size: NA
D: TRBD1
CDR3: CASSPFGTVYSNQPQHF
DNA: TGTGCCAGCAGTCCTTTCGGGACAGTTTATAGCAATCAGCCCCAGCATTTT

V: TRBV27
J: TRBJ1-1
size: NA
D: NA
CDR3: CASSLQGKTEAFF
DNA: TGTGCCAGCAGTCTACAGGGTAAAACTGAAGCTTTCTTT

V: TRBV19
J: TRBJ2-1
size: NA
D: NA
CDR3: CASSIQTRGPYNEQFF
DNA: TGTGCCAGTAGTATACAAACGAGGGGACCCTACAATGAGCAGTTCTTC

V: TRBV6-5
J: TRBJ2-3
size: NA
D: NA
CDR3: CASGWAGTDTQYF
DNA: TGTGCCAGCGGGTGGGCCGGGACAGATACGCAGTATTTT

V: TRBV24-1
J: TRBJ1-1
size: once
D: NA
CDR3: CATSDKRRLNTEAFF
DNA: TGTGCCACCAGTGATAAGCGCAGACTGAACACTGAAGCTTTCTTT

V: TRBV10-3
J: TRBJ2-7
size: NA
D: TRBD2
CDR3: CAISRLAGVTSSYEQYF
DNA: TGTGCCATCAGTCGACTAGCGGGGGTAACCAGCTCCTACGAGCAGTACTTC

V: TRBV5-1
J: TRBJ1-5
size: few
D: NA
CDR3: CASSLVVGERPQHF
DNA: TGCGCCAGCAGCTTGGTAGTGGGGGAGAGGCCCCAGCATTTT

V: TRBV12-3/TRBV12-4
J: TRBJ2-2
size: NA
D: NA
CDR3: CASSQTGELFF
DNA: TGTGCCAGCAGCCAAACCGGGGAGCTGTTTTTT

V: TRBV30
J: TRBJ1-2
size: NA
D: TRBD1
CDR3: CAWMFEDRPIYGYTF
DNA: TGTGCCTGGATGTTTGAGGACAGGCCAATCTATGGCTACACCTTC

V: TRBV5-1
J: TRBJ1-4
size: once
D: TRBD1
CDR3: CASSLGQGALGEKLFF
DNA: TGCGCCAGCAGCTTGGGTCAGGGGGCGCTGGGTGAAAAACTGTTTTTT

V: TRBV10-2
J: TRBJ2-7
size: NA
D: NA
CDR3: CASSESWTKTYEQYF
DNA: TGCGCCAGCAGTGAGTCGTGGACTAAAACCTACGAGCAGTACTTC

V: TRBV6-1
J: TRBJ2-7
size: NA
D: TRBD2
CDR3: CASTKRLAGEHEQYF
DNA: TGTGCCAGCACCAAGCGACTAGCGGGGGAGCACGAGCAGTACTTC

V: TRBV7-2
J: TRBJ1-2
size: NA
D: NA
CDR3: CASSAPGQGGGYGYTF
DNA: TGTGCCAGCAGCGCACCTGGGCAGGGAGGGGGGTATGGCTACACCTTC

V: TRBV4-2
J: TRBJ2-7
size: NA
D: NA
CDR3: CASSQAQTELDYEQYF
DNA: TGTGCCAGCAGCCAAGCCCAGACAGAGCTCGACTACGAGCAGTACTTC

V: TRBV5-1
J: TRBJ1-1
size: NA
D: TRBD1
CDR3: CASSLAPDRFTEAFF
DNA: TGCGCCAGCAGCTTGGCCCCGGACAGGTTCACTGAAGCTTTCTTT

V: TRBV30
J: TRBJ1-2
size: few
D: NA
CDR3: CAWSFKARLHGYTF
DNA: TGTGCCTGGAGTTTTAAAGCCCGGCTCCATGGCTACACCTTC

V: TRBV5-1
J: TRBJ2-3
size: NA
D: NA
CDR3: CASSLVWGGTDTQYF
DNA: TGCGCCAGCAGCTTGGTCTGGGGGGGCACAGATACGCAGTATTTT

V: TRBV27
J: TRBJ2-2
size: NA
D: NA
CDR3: CATRGQPNTGELFF
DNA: TGTGCCACCAGGGGACAACCTAACACCGGGGAGCTGTTTTTT

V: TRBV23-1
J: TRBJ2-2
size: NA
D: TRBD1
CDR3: CASSPPVQGKAGELFF
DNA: TGCGCCAGCAGTCCTCCGGTACAGGGGAAGGCCGGGGAGCTGTTTTTT

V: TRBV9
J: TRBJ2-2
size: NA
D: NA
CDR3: CASSPQGRDTGELFF
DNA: TGTGCCAGCAGCCCACAGGGTCGGGATACCGGGGAGCTGTTTTTT

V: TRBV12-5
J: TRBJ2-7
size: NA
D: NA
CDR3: CASGSRTTRIPSYEQYF
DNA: TGTGCTAGTGGTTCCCGAACGACCAGGATCCCCTCCTACGAGCAGTACTTC

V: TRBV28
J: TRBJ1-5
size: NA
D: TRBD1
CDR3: CASSTSTGGEQPQHF
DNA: TGTGCCAGCAGTACATCAACAGGGGGCGAACAGCCCCAGCATTTT

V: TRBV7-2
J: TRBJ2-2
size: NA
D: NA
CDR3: CASSSSGAGTGELFF
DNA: TGTGCCAGCAGCTCTAGTGGGGCAGGCACCGGGGAGCTGTTTTTT

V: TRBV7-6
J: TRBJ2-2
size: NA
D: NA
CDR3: CASSLVSQGSGELFF
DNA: TGTGCCAGCAGCTTAGTTTCACAGGGTAGCGGGGAGCTGTTTTTT

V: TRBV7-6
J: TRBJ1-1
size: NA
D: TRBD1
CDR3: CASSLRQGGGNTEAFF
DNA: TGTGCCAGCAGCTTAAGACAGGGTGGGGGGAACACTGAAGCTTTCTTT

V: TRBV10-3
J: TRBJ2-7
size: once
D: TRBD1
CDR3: CAISGLTGGTLSEQYF
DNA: TGTGCCATCAGTGGGCTGACAGGGGGAACCCTCTCCGAGCAGTACTTC

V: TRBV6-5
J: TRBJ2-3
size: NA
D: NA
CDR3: CASSSVRDTQYF
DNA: TGTGCCAGCAGTTCCGTCCGGGATACGCAGTATTTT

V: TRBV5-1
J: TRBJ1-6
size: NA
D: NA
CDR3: CASSLGVSGVNSPLHF
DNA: TGCGCCAGCAGCTTGGGAGTATCGGGGGTTAATTCACCCCTCCACTTT